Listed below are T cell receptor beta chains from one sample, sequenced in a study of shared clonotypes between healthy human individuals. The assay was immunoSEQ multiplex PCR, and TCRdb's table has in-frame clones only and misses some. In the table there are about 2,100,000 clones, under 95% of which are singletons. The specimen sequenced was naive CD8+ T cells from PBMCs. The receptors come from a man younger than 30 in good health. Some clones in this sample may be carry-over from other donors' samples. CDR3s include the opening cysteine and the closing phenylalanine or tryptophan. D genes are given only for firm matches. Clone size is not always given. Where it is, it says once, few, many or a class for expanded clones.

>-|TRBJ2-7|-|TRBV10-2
CASSEGTAAYEQYF
TGCGCCAGCAGTGAGGGGACGGCAGCCTACGAGCAGTACTTC
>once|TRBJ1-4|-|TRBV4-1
CASSQHGREDEKLFF
TGCGCCAGCAGCCAACACGGACGGGAAGATGAAAAACTGTTTTTT
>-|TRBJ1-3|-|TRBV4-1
CASSQDGVSLDRSGNTIYF
TGCGCCAGCAGCCAAGATGGAGTAAGTTTAGACCGATCTGGAAACACCATATATTTT
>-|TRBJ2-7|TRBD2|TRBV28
CASSPQRGRREAYEQYF
TGTGCCAGCAGCCCCCAGCGGGGGCGAAGGGAGGCCTACGAGCAGTACTTC
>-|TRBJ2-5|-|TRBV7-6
CASSPLDLRETQYF
TGTGCCAGCAGCCCACTAGATTTGCGAGAGACCCAGTACTTC
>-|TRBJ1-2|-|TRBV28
CASRTTSNYGYTF
TGTGCCAGCAGAACCACGTCTAACTATGGCTACACCTTC
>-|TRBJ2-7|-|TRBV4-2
CASSQDRRISYEQYF
TGTGCCAGCAGCCAAGATAGACGGATCTCCTACGAGCAGTACTTC
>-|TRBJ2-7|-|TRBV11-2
CASRPKQGKGIYEQYF
TGTGCCAGCAGGCCAAAACAGGGAAAAGGGATCTACGAGCAGTACTTC
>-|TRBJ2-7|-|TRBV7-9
CASSSQAYEQYF
TGTGCCAGCAGCTCTCAGGCATACGAGCAGTACTTC
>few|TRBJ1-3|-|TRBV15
CALSLTSGNTIYF
TGTGCCCTGTCACTCACGAGTGGAAACACCATATATTTT
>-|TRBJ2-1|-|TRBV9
CASSALMGGVDEQFF
TGTGCCAGCAGCGCCCTAATGGGGGGAGTCGATGAGCAGTTCTTC
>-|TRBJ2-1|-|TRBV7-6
CASSLGPTSNEQFF
TGTGCCAGCAGCTTAGGACCGACCAGCAATGAGCAGTTCTTC
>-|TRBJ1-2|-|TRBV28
CASSFFEGSDGYTF
TGTGCCAGCAGTTTTTTCGAGGGGTCCGATGGCTACACCTTC
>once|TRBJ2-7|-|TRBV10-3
CAISEQGGTYEQYF
TGTGCCATCAGTGAGCAGGGGGGAACCTACGAGCAGTACTTC
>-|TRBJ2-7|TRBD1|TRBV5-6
CASSFGTGGSYEQYF
TGTGCCAGCAGCTTTGGGACAGGGGGTTCCTACGAGCAGTACTTC
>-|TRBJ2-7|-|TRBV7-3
CASSLTGPQGWSNEQYF
TGTGCCAGCAGCTTAACGGGGCCCCAAGGGTGGTCAAACGAGCAGTACTTC
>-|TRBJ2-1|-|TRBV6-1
CASRDGTFNNEQFF
TGTGCCAGCAGAGACGGGACTTTCAACAATGAGCAGTTCTTC
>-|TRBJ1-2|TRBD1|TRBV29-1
CSDTGQNYGYTF
TGCAGCGATACGGGACAGAACTATGGCTACACCTTC
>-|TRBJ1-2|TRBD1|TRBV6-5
CASTSTGIYGYTF
TGTGCCAGCACCTCGACAGGGATTTATGGCTACACCTTC
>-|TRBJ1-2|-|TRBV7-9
CASSLQGSIWADGYTF
TGTGCCAGCAGCTTACAGGGTTCGATTTGGGCCGATGGCTACACCTTC
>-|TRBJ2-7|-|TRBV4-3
CASSWVSGSRSYEQYF
TGCGCCAGCAGCTGGGTTTCGGGAAGTCGCTCCTACGAGCAGTACTTC
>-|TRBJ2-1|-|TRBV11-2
CASRRSAAAAQVYNEQFF
TGTGCCAGCAGACGATCGGCGGCGGCGGCGCAGGTCTACAATGAGCAGTTCTTC
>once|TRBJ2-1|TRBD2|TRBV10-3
CAISESELAVEFF
TGTGCCATCAGTGAGTCGGAACTAGCGGTGGAGTTCTTC
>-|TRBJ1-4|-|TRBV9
CASSHGGENEKLFF
TGTGCCAGCAGCCACGGGGGGGAAAATGAAAAACTGTTTTTT
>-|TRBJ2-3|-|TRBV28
CASSLKFWQPQYF
TGTGCCAGCAGTTTAAAGTTTTGGCAGCCGCAGTATTTT
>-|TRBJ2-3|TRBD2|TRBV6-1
CASSEDPPAGEGDTQYF
TGTGCCAGCAGTGAAGATCCCCCAGCGGGAGAAGGAGATACGCAGTATTTT
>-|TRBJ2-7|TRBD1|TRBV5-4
CASSPWDSSYEQYF
TGTGCCAGCAGCCCTTGGGACAGCTCCTACGAGCAGTACTTC
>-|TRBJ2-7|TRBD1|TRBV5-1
CASSLGQGREQYF
TGCGCCAGCAGCTTGGGACAGGGACGGGAGCAGTACTTC
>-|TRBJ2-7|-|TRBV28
CASSSGTDYEQYF
TGTGCCAGCAGTAGCGGGACAGACTACGAGCAGTACTTC
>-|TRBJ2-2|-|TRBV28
CASSLSPAEGTGELFF
TGTGCCAGCAGTTTATCCCCAGCGGAGGGCACCGGGGAGCTGTTTTTT
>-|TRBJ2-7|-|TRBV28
CASSLRAAFGEQYF
TGTGCCAGCAGTTTACGAGCGGCCTTTGGCGAGCAGTACTTC
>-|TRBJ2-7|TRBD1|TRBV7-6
CASSLLRRQGDEQYF
TGTGCCAGCAGCCTTCTCCGAAGACAGGGTGACGAGCAGTACTTC
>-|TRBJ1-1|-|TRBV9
CASSVVSGGAFF
TGTGCCAGCAGCGTAGTGAGTGGGGGAGCTTTCTTT
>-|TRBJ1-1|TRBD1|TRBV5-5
CASSLDARQGDAEAFF
TGTGCCAGCAGCTTGGATGCGAGACAGGGGGACGCCGAAGCTTTCTTT
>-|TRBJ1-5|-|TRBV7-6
CASSLRDSNQPQHF
TGTGCCAGCAGTTTACGAGATAGCAATCAGCCCCAGCATTTT
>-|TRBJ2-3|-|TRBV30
CAWMFGSTQYF
TGTGCCTGGATGTTTGGGTCAACGCAGTATTTT
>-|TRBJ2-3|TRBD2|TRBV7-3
CASSPFGLRGGTDTQYF
TGTGCCAGCAGCCCCTTTGGGTTGCGGGGGGGCACAGATACGCAGTATTTT
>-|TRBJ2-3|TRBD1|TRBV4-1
CASSQDRDRDIDTQYF
TGCGCCAGCAGCCAAGATCGGGACAGGGATATAGATACGCAGTATTTT
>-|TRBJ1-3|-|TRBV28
CASSPTPASGNTIYF
TGTGCCAGCAGCCCGACTCCGGCCTCTGGAAACACCATATATTTT